Here is one T cell receptor beta chain with its context. The record originates from a study of neoadjuvant anti-PD-1 for oral cavity cancer. Measured with immunoSEQ multiplex PCR; TCRdb has only the in-frame clones, and not every one. The repertoire holds about 72,000 clones, 65% to 85% seen once, with around 3.2% in the top ten. The sequence derives from a person between 35 and 79 years old with oral cavity squamous cell carcinoma. The sample here was PBMCs, taken before nivolumab (anti-PD-1) treatment.

CDR3 residues: CASSFRDRGTEAFF. The CDR3 DNA reads as TGTGCCAGTAGTTTCCGGGACAGGGGCACTGAAGCTTTCTTT. The chain uses TRBV19 and TRBJ1-1; 10 bases line up with TRBD1. This CDR3 contains 14 residues. With 5 bases clipped from V and 4 bases from J, the junction kept 4 bases outside the gene matches. Germline loops: CDR1 LNHDA, CDR2 SQIVND (reference sequence).